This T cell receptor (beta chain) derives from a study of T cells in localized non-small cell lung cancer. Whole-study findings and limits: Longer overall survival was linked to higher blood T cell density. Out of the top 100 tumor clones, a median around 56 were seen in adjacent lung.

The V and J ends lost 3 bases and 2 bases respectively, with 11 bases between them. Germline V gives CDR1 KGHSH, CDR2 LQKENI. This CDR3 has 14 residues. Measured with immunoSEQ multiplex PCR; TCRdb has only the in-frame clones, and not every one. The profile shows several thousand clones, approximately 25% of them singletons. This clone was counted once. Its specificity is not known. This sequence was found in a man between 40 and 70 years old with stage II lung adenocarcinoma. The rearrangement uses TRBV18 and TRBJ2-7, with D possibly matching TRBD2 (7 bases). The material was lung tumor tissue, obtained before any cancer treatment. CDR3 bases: TGTGCCAGCTCACCCGCGGGGGCCGCCTACGAGCAGTACTTC. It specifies CASSPAGAAYEQYF. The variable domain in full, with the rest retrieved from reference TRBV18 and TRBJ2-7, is NAGVMQNPRHLVRRRGQEARLRCSPMKGHSHVYWYRQLPEEGLKFMVYLQKENIIDESGMPKERFSAEFPKEGPSILRIQQVVRGDSAAYFCASSPAGAAYEQYFGPGTRLTVT.